This T cell receptor beta chain was sequenced during a study of cytomegalovirus exposure and HLA in healthy donors. This CDR3 region has 15 residues. CDR1 is LNHDA and CDR2 is SQIVND in the germline V gene (reference sequence). With 8 bases removed from V and 2 bases from J, the gap between germline ends came to 16 bases. Comments on this clone: The antigen is undetermined.

It was with 60 Vbeta and 13 Jbeta primers that the PCR ran. Sequencing used immunoSEQ multiplex PCR; TCRdb keeps in-frame clones, though not all of them. The sample lists under 150,000 clones; 74% were seen once. Study-wide points: Most TCR beta V segments were productive about 90% or about 30% of the time in an earlier analysis.

The genes are TRBV19 and TRBJ1-5; no reliable D call. This clonotype was sampled from a woman between 40 and 55 years old in good health and CMV-seropositive. The sample consisted of PBMCs. CDR3 coding DNA: TGTGCCAGTGCCCCCGGTGTGACTGGCAATCAGCCCCAGCATTTT. It encodes CASAPGVTGNQPQHF.